This T cell receptor (beta chain) was sequenced in a study of T cell clones after liver transplantation. Per germline, CDR1 KGHSH and CDR2 LQKENI. The V and J ends lost 3 bases and 1 base respectively, with 9 bases between them. This CDR3 contains 14 residues. This clone was seen a handful of times. Measured with immunoSEQ multiplex PCR; TCRdb has only the in-frame clones, and not every one. The data show tens of thousands of clones, over 60% seen once. This TCR was recovered from a human patient who received a liver transplant. Some T cells may trace back to the graft donor. This specimen consisted of CD4+ T cells from blood, obtained at the 22-month timepoint. This chain uses TRBV18 with TRBJ1-1, with D tentatively TRBD1 (5 bases). In DNA, the CDR3 is TGTGCCAGCTCACCGGAAACAGGGAACACTGAAGCTTTCTTT. The encoded protein is CASSPETGNTEAFF.